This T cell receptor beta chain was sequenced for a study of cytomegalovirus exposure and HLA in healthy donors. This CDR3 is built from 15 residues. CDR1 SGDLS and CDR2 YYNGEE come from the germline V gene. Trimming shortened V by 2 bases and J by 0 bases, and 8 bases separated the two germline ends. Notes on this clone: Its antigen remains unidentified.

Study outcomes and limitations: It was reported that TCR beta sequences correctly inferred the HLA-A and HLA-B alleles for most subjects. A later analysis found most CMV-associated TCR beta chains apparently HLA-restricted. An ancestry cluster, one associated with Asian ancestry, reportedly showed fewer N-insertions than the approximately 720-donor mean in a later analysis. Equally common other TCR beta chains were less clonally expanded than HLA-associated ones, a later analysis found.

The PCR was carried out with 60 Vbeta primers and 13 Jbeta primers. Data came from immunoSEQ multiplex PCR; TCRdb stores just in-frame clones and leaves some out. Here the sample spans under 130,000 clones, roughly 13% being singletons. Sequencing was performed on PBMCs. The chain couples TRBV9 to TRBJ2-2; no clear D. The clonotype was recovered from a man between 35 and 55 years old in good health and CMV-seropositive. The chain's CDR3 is CASSVSSSNTGELFF. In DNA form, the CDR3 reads TGTGCCAGCAGCGTTAGCAGCTCGAACACCGGGGAGCTGTTTTTT.